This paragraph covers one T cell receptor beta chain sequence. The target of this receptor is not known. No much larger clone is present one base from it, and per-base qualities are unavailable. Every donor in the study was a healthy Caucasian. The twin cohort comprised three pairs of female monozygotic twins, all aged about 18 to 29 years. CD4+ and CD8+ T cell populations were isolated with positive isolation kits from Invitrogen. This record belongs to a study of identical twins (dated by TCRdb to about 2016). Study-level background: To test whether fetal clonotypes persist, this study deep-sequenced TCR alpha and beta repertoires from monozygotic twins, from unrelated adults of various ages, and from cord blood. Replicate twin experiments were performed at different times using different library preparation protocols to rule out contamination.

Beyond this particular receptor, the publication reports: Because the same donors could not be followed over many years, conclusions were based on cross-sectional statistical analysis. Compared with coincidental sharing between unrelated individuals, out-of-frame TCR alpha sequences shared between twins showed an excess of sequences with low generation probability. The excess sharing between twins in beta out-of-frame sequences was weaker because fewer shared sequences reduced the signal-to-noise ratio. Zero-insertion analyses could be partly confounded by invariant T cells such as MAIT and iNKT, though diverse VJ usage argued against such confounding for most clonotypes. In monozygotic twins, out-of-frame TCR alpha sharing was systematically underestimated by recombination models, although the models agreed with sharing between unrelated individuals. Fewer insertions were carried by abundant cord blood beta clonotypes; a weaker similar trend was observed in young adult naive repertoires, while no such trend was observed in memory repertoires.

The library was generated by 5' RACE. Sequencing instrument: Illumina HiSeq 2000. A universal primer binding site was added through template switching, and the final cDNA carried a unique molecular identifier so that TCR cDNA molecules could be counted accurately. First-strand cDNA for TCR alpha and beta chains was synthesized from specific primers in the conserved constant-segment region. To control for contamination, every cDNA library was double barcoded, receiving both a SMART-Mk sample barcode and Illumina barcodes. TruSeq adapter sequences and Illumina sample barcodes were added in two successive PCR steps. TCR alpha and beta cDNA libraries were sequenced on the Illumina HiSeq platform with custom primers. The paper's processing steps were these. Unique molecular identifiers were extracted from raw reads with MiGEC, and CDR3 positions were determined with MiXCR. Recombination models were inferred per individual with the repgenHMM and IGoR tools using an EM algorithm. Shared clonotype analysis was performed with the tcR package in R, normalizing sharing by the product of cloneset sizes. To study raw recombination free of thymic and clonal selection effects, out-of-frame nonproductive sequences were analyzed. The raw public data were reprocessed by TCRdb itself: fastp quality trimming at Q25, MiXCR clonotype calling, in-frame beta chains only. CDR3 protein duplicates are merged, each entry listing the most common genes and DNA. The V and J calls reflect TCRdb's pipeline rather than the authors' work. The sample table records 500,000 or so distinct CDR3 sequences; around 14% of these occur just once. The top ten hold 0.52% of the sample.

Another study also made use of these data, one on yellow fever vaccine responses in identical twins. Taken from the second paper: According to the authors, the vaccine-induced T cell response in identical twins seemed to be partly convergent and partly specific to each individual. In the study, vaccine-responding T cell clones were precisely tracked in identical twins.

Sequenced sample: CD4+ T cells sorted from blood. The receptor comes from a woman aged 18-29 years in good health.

CDR3 protein: CAWSVMVQETQYF. The nucleotides read TGTGCCTGGAGTGTTATGGTCCAAGAGACCCAGTACTTC. The sequence joins TRBV30 to TRBJ2-5, with the D gene too uncertain to name. The CDR1 and CDR2 encoded by the germline V gene (reference sequence) are GTSNPN and SVGIG. V lost 0 bases and J lost 1 base; the stretch between them is 6 bases long. The CDR3 contains 13 residues, cysteine and phenylalanine counted. Only the CDR3 DNA is retained, 39 bases long and in frame from the first base. The CDR3, completed at both ends by the reference TRBV30 and TRBJ2-5 genes, gives the full variable domain SQTIHQWPATLVQPVGSPLSLECTVEGTSNPNLYWYRQAAGRGLQLLFYSVGIGQISSEVPQNLSASRPQDRQFILSSKKLLLSDSGFYLCAWSVMVQETQYFGPGTRLLVL.